The present T cell receptor (beta chain) was sequenced within a study of PD-1 blockade in classical Hodgkin lymphoma. Only in-frame clones appear in the TCRdb table, and some are missing; sequencing was by immunoSEQ multiplex PCR. The table records fewer than 70,000 clones, 85% to 90% of them present only once. The trim removed 1 base at V and 10 bases at J, leaving 11 bases unmatched. The CDR3 is 16 amino acids. The V gene's germline CDR1 is MNHNY and CDR2 SVGAGI (reference sequence). No patient escaped relapse after autologous stem cell transplantation, and brentuximab vedotin exposure varied. The material sequenced was peripheral blood mononuclear cells (PBMCs), taken before the second cycle of nivolumab. This receptor was identified in a human donor with classical Hodgkin lymphoma. The chain has TRBV6-6 and TRBJ2-3, with TRBD2 matching over 10 bases. The DNA for the CDR3 is TGTGCCAGCAGTTACTTTAGTCTAGCGGGGGTCGCTGCGCAGTATTTT. It codes for CASSYFSLAGVAAQYF.